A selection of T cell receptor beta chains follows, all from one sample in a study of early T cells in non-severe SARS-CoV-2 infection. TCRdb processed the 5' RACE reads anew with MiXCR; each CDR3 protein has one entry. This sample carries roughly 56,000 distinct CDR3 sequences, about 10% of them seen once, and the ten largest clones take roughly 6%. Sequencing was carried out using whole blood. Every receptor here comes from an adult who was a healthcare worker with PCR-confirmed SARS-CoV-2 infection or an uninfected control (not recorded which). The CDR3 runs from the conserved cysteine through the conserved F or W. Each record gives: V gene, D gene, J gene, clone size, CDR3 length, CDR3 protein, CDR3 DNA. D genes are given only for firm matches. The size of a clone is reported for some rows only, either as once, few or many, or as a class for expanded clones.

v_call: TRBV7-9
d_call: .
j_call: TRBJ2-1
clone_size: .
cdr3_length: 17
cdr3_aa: CASSLAGRTVTYNEQFF
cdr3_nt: TGTGCCAGCAGCTTAGCGGGTCGGACGGTTACCTACAATGAGCAGTTCTTC

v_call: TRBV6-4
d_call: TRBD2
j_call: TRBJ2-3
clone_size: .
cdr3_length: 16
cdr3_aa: CASSDSRREGSHTQYF
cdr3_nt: TGTGCCAGCAGTGACTCGCGGCGGGAGGGCTCGCATACGCAGTATTTT

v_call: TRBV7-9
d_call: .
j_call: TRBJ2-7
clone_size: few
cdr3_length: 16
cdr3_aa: CASSWLRATGEGEQYF
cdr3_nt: TGTGCCAGCAGCTGGCTTAGGGCAACCGGAGAGGGCGAGCAGTACTTC

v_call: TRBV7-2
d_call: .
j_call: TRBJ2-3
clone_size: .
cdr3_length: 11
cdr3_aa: CASSMTDTQYF
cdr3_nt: TGTGCCAGCAGCATGACAGATACGCAGTATTTT

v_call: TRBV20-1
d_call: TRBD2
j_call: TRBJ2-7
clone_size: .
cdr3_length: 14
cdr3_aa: CSAYTSGSPYEQYF
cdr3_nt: TGCAGTGCTTATACTAGCGGGAGTCCCTACGAGCAGTACTTC

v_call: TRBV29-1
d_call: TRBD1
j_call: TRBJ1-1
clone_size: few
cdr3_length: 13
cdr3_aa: CSVERQGGTEAFF
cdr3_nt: TGCAGCGTTGAGAGACAGGGCGGGACTGAAGCTTTCTTT

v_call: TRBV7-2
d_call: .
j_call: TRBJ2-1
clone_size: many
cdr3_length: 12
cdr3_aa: CASSPPSREQFF
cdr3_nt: TGTGCCAGCAGCCCGCCGTCCCGTGAGCAGTTCTTC

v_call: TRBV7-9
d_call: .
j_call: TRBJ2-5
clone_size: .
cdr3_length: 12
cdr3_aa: CASSLMEDSQYF
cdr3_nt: TGTGCCAGCAGCTTGATGGAGGACTCCCAGTACTTC

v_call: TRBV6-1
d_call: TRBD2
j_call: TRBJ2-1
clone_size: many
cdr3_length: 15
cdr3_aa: CASSAGTSGRDEQFF
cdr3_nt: TGTGCCAGCAGTGCCGGGACTAGCGGGAGGGATGAGCAGTTCTTC

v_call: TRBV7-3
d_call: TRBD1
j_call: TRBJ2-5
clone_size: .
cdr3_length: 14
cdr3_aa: CASSFGQGAETQYF
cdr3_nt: TGTGCCAGCAGCTTCGGACAGGGGGCAGAGACCCAGTACTTC

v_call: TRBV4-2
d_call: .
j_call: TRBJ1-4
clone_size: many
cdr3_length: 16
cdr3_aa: CASSKAVAGTREKLFF
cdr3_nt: TGTGCCAGCAGCAAAGCCGTGGCCGGGACGAGGGAAAAACTGTTTTTT

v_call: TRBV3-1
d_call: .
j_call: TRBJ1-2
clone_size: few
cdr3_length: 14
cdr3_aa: CASSPGPANYGYTF
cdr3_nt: TGTGCCAGCAGTCCTGGTCCAGCTAACTATGGCTACACCTTC

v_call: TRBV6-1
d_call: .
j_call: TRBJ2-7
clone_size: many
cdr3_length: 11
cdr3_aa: CASRQGTLQYF
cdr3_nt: TGTGCCAGCAGACAAGGGACACTCCAGTACTTC

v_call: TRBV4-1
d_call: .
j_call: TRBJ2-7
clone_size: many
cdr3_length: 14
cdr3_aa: CASSHISRPYEQYF
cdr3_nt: TGCGCCAGCAGCCACATCTCCCGGCCCTACGAGCAGTACTTC

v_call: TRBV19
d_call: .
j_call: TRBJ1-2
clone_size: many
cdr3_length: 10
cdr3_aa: CARADYGYTF
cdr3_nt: TGTGCCAGGGCGGACTATGGCTACACCTTC

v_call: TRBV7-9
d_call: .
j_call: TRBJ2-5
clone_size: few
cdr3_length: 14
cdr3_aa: CASSLSFGFGPPAF
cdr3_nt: TGTGCCAGCAGCTTAAGCTTTGGGTTTGGACCCCCGGCCTTC